This entry lists 32 T cell receptor beta chains sequenced from one sample in a study of control samples from healthy donors and cancer patients. Repertoires were generated with immunoSEQ multiplex PCR, while TCRdb's copy carries only in-frame clones and drops some. Of 150,000 to 200,000 clones listed, around 92% were seen once; the top ten hold 2%. The sequencing sample was made of blood. The receptors derive from a woman aged 40 to 50 in good health.

The V call is TRBV23-1, the J call TRBJ1-4, with TRBD1 matching 8 bases. TRBV23-1 falls under the ORF class, with uncertain function. CDR3 length: 17 amino acids. Losses at the gene ends were 3 bases for V and 9 bases for J; bases not matched to a gene: 15. The CDR3 protein is CASSHYLPGQVPQKLFF. In DNA form, the CDR3 reads TGCGCCAGCAGTCATTATCTCCCGGGACAGGTGCCCCAAAAACTGTTTTTT.

V is TRBV5-1 and J is TRBJ2-1; 12 bases are a match to TRBD2. The germline V gene encodes CDR1 SGHRS and CDR2 YFSETQ. Germline trimming cut 7 bases from V and 0 bases from J; bases unmatched to any gene: 14. The CDR3 runs to 19 residues. CDR3 sequence reads: CASLPTTSGGWSSYNEQFF. Here the CDR3 DNA reads TGCGCCAGCCTCCCGACCACTAGCGGGGGGTGGAGCTCCTACAATGAGCAGTTCTTC.

The V gene is TRBV7-9, the J gene TRBJ2-7; TRBD1 matches at 8 bases. This CDR3 contains 16 residues. Trimming cost V 4 bases and J 4 bases; bases outside gene matches: 12. CDR1 is SEHNR, CDR2 FQNEAQ, per germline (reference sequence). This CDR3 is CASSSDRGLSGYEQYF. The CDR3, as DNA: TGTGCCAGCAGCTCCGACAGGGGCCTGAGCGGGTACGAGCAGTACTTC.

This sequence joins TRBV3-1 (or the pseudogene TRBV3-2) and TRBJ1-3, with 8 bases identical to TRBD1. This CDR3 region has 16 residues. The germline CDR1 and CDR2 sequences are LGHDT and YNNKEL (reference sequence). J gave up 4 bases and V 5 bases, and 10 bases lay outside the gene matches. The CDR3 protein is CASSLNGQGSGNTIYF. The CDR3 DNA is TGTGCCAGCAGCTTAAATGGACAGGGATCCGGAAACACCATATATTTT.

The gene calls are TRBV5-1 and TRBJ2-7, with D unclear. From germline, CDR1 is SGHRS and CDR2 YFSETQ. V gave up 4 bases and J gave up 7 bases, with 12 bases separating them. The CDR3 has 12 residues. The CDR3 loop is CASSPQEGEQYF. The CDR3 DNA reads TGCGCCAGCAGCCCCCAAGAAGGGGAGCAGTACTTC.

A word on this clone: One junction end does not reproduce the germline sequence, and a read error may be involved. The V and J genes are TRBV7-9 and TRBJ1-2; D possibly corresponds to TRBD1 (5 bases). The CDR3 sequence is 16 residues long. Germline V gene lookup returns CDR1 SEHNR and CDR2 FQNEAQ (reference sequence). The DNA of the CDR3 is TGTGCCAGCACCTTAAAGGGACCGCTGCTTGACTATGGCTACACCTTC. Protein sequence: CASTLKGPLLDYGYTF.

V is TRBV13 and J is TRBJ2-3; TRBD2 agrees at 8 bases. The CDR3 runs 18 residues. CDR1 and CDR2 (germline): PRHDT, FYEKMQ (reference sequence). J lost 2 bases, V lost 5 bases, and 15 bases had no gene match. CDR3 sequence: CASSPARGGLEHTDTQYF. In DNA, the CDR3 is TGTGCCAGCAGCCCGGCTAGAGGGGGACTAGAGCACACAGATACGCAGTATTTT.

In regard to this clone: Other nucleotide sequences in the sample specify the same CDR3. The J gene is TRBJ1-5, the V gene TRBV12-3 or TRBV12-4; D ambiguous. The V and J ends lost 1 base and 2 bases respectively, with 0 bases between them. The CDR3 is 12 residues long. CDR3 coding DNA: TGTGCCAGCAGTTTAGGCAATCAGCCCCAGCATTTT. Protein product: CASSLGNQPQHF.

The rearrangement uses TRBV2 and TRBJ2-1; TRBD1 matches 8 bases. CDR1 and CDR2 from the germline V gene are SNHLY and FYNNEI. The CDR3 runs to 14 residues. The ends lost 8 bases at V and 6 bases at J; junction bases unmatched: 9. Written as DNA, the CDR3 is TGTGCCAGCTCCAGTTGGACAGGGCCCAATGAGCAGTTCTTC. It yields the protein CASSSWTGPNEQFF.

The sample holds one count of this clone. V is TRBV2 and J is TRBJ1-2; D is unclear. Germline assignment: CDR1 SNHLY and CDR2 FYNNEI. V lost 2 bases, J lost 4 bases, and 8 bases lay in between. The CDR3 covers 13 residues. CDR3 protein: CASSERQTYGYTF. Here the CDR3 DNA reads TGTGCCAGCAGTGAACGGCAGACCTATGGCTACACCTTC.

This chain uses TRBV6-5 with TRBJ1-5; 7 bases align to TRBD1. V was clipped by 5 bases and J by 5 bases; unmatched bases: 9. Germline lookup yields CDR1 MNHEY and CDR2 SVGAGI. The CDR3 spans 15 residues. CDR3 protein: CASSLRQGSDQPQHF. The CDR3 DNA sequence: TGTGCCAGCAGTCTAAGACAGGGTTCGGATCAGCCCCAGCATTTT.

This clone showed up just once. The chain recombines TRBV2 with TRBJ1-1; 8 nucleotides line up with TRBD1. With 8 bases clipped from V and 2 bases from J, the junction kept 7 bases outside the gene matches. This CDR3 spans 14 amino acids. The germline V gene encodes CDR1 SNHLY and CDR2 FYNNEI. In DNA form, the CDR3 reads TGTGCCAGCGGGGGACAGGTTCCAAACACTGAAGCTTTCTTT. Its translation: CASGGQVPNTEAFF.

This chain connects TRBV13 to TRBJ1-1; perhaps TRBD1 as D (6 bases). Germline loops: CDR1 PRHDT, CDR2 FYEKMQ (reference sequence). Trimming shortened V by 3 bases and J by 1 base, and 12 bases separated the two germline ends. The CDR3 is 15 amino acids. CDR3 protein: CASSLGAGRNTEAFF. The CDR3 nucleotides are TGTGCCAGCAGCTTGGGGGCGGGAAGGAACACTGAAGCTTTCTTT. The full variable domain, completed using reference TRBV13 and TRBJ1-1, is AAGVIQSPRHLIKEKRETATLKCYPIPRHDTVYWYQQGPGQDPQFLISFYEKMQSDKGSIPDRFSAQQFSDYHSELNMSSLELGDSALYFCASSLGAGRNTEAFFGQGTRLTVV.

The chain combines TRBV18 with TRBJ2-2, with D unresolved. The CDR3 has 15 amino acids. Trimming cost V 0 bases and J 6 bases, with 11 bases left between them. Per the germline V gene, CDR1 is KGHSH and CDR2 is LQKENI. The CDR3 region is CASSPPSKGPGELFF. CDR3 sequence (DNA): TGTGCCAGCTCACCACCCTCAAAGGGTCCCGGGGAGCTGTTTTTT.

This chain uses TRBV19 with TRBJ1-2; 9 bases are a match to TRBD1. Germline-derived CDR1 and CDR2 are LNHDA and SQIVND (reference sequence). This CDR3 is 15 amino acids long. Losses at the gene ends were 6 bases for V and 4 bases for J; bases not matched to a gene: 9. Written as DNA, the CDR3 is TGTGCCAGTAGAAGGAGGGGACAGGGTACCTATGGCTACACCTTC. Translating gives CASRRRGQGTYGYTF.

The rearrangement uses TRBV7-2 and TRBJ2-2; D is undetermined. The length of the CDR3 is 15 residues. Trimming pared 6 bases from V and 4 bases from J, leaving 15 bases between. Germline CDR1 and CDR2: SGHTA and FQGNSA. The chain's CDR3 is CASRFGLVGTGELFF. Written as DNA, the CDR3 is TGTGCCAGCAGGTTTGGGCTAGTCGGCACCGGGGAGCTGTTTTTT.

This rearrangement joins TRBV5-3 to TRBJ2-5, with 11 nucleotides matching TRBD2. TRBV5-3 is reported as an ORF; its role is uncertain. V gave up 6 bases and J gave up 0 bases; unmatched junction bases: 16. CDR3 size: 19 residues. The CDR3 DNA sequence: TGTGCCAGAACCTTTGAGGCTAGCGGGGGGAAGTATAACCAAGAGACCCAGTACTTC. Translating it yields CARTFEASGGKYNQETQYF.

The chain links TRBV10-3 to TRBJ2-6, with D unclear. Germline values: CDR1 ENHRY, CDR2 SYGVKD. This CDR3 comprises 14 residues. The V end lost 11 bases, the J end lost 0 bases, and 11 bases lay between the germline ends. The CDR3 coding sequence is TGTGCCGCAAAAGGGAACTCTGGGGCCAACGTCCTGACTTTC. Its translation is CAAKGNSGANVLTF.

J is TRBJ2-3 and V is TRBV18; unclear D gene. Germline CDR1 KGHSH, CDR2 LQKENI. CDR3 length: 13 residues. Trimming took 4 bases from V and 9 from J, leaving 14 bases between them. CDR3 residues: CASSQQGPLTQYF. The CDR3 DNA is TGTGCCAGCTCACAGCAAGGACCCTTGACGCAGTATTTT.

The chain recombines TRBV14 with TRBJ2-1, with TRBD2 identical over 8 bases. Germline V gene sequence: CDR1 SGHDN, CDR2 FVKESK. The ends lost 4 bases at V and 0 bases at J; junction bases unmatched: 14. There are 19 residues in the CDR3. In nucleotides, the CDR3 is TGTGCCAGCAGCCGAGGGGTACTACGGGGGGGCCCCTCCTACAATGAGCAGTTCTTC. Its protein product is CASSRGVLRGGPSYNEQFF.

This sequence joins TRBV5-5 and TRBJ1-1, with D unresolved. CDR1 and CDR2 (germline): SGHKS, YYEKEE (reference sequence). Trimming left V 0 bases short and J 7 bases short, with 13 bases between. The CDR3 length is 14 residues. CDR3 sequence: CASSLVGSPVEAFF. CDR3 in DNA: TGTGCCAGCAGCTTGGTCGGCAGTCCGGTTGAAGCTTTCTTT.

V gene TRBV24-1 combines with J gene TRBJ2-3; 9 nucleotides match TRBD2. Trimming at V came to 7 bases and at J to 4 bases, leaving 5 bases not matched to a gene. Looked up from germline, CDR1 is KGHDR and CDR2 is SFDVKD. The CDR3 totals 14 residues. CDR3 sequence (DNA): TGTGCCACCAGCTTAGCGGGGGATGCAGATACGCAGTATTTT. This encodes CATSLAGDADTQYF.

The genes are TRBV19 and TRBJ1-1; no firm D call. CDR3 length equals 13 residues. Germline CDR1 and CDR2: LNHDA and SQIVND (reference sequence). Trimming shortened V by 8 bases and J by 1 base, and 11 bases separated the two germline ends. The CDR3 protein is CASSLRGNTEAFF. CDR3 DNA sequence: TGTGCCAGTTCCTTGCGGGGGAACACTGAAGCTTTCTTT.

The chain joins TRBV5-1 to TRBJ2-7, with 7 bases identical to TRBD2. The germline V gene encodes CDR1 SGHRS and CDR2 YFSETQ. V was pared by 4 bases and J by 5 bases, with 3 bases of the junction left unmatched. CDR3 size: 12 residues. CDR3 amino acids: CASSPGGNEQYF. CDR3 DNA: TGCGCCAGCAGCCCCGGGGGGAACGAGCAGTACTTC.

This rearrangement joins TRBV7-9 to TRBJ2-3; the D call may be TRBD1 or TRBD2 (5 bases each). CDR1 is SEHNR, CDR2 FQNEAQ, per germline (reference sequence). The CDR3 is made up of 18 amino acids. Trimming took 5 bases from V and 5 from J, leaving 26 bases between them. CDR3 residues: CASSPWAWGRKMVDTQYF. The CDR3 region has the DNA TGTGCCAGCAGCCCTTGGGCGTGGGGACGTAAAATGGTAGATACGCAGTATTTT.

This clone was detected only once. This rearrangement joins TRBV27 to TRBJ1-1, with 7 bases matching TRBD1. J gave up 7 bases and V 5 bases, and 7 bases lay outside the gene matches. Germline CDR1 reads MNHEY; CDR2 reads SMNVEV (reference sequence). The CDR3 covers 13 residues. The CDR3 spells CASSPAGQVEAFF. The CDR3 DNA sequence: TGTGCCAGCAGTCCGGCTGGACAGGTTGAAGCTTTCTTT.

The chain combines TRBV12-3 or TRBV12-4 with TRBJ2-1; the D is unclear. Trimming cost V 8 bases and J 0 bases, with 2 bases left between them. The CDR3 covers 11 residues. The CDR3: CASVSYNEQFF. In DNA, the CDR3 is TGTGCCAGCGTCTCCTACAATGAGCAGTTCTTC.

The chain employs TRBV5-4 and TRBJ1-2; the match to TRBD1 covers 9 bases. The CDR3 loop spans 15 amino acids. CDR1 SGHNT and CDR2 YYREEE come from the germline V gene (reference sequence). With V trimmed by 4 bases and J by 3 bases, 7 bases remained unmatched. CDR3 protein: CASSRTTGGYYGYTF. As DNA, the CDR3 is TGTGCCAGCAGCCGTACCACAGGGGGCTACTATGGCTACACCTTC.

The chain couples TRBV15 to TRBJ2-3; TRBD1 aligns across 7 bases. The length of the CDR3 is 15 residues. Trimming cost V 1 base and J 4 bases; bases outside gene matches: 5. The germline V gene encodes CDR1 LNHNV and CDR2 YYDKDF (reference sequence). The CDR3 DNA reads as TGTGCCACCAGCAGAGGACAGGGAAGTGCAGATACGCAGTATTTT. Translation: CATSRGQGSADTQYF.

V usage is TRBV6-2 or TRBV6-3 and J usage is TRBJ2-7, with TRBD1 matching 10 bases. Germline values: CDR1 MNHEY, CDR2 SVGEGT. The CDR3 is 15 amino acids. V was clipped by 5 bases and J by 4 bases; unmatched bases: 8. The CDR3 loop is CASSDPGQGYYEQYF. The CDR3 nucleotides read TGTGCCAGCAGTGATCCGGGACAGGGGTATTACGAGCAGTACTTC.

This clone was seen a few times. The chain couples TRBV12-3 or TRBV12-4 to TRBJ2-7; D possibly corresponds to TRBD1 (5 bases). This CDR3 has 13 amino acids. V gave up 1 base and J gave up 6 bases, with 10 bases separating them. CDR3 DNA: TGTGCCAGCAGTTTAGTGGACACCCGCGAGCAGTACTTC. Amino acids: CASSLVDTREQYF.

The rearrangement uses TRBV6-6 and TRBJ2-7, with no clear D. The CDR3 length is 15 residues. Germline V gene sequence: CDR1 MNHNY, CDR2 SVGAGI (reference sequence). Between the trimmed V and J ends, which lost 10 bases and 0 bases, there was a span of 19 bases. The CDR3 region is CANHIRVRYSYEQYF. The CDR3 nucleotides are TGTGCCAACCATATTAGGGTAAGGTACTCCTACGAGCAGTACTTC.